This paragraph covers one TCR beta chain sequence. Libraries of TCR beta came from quantitative 5'-RACE with molecular barcodes. A single record per CDR3 protein comes from TCRdb applying MiXCR to the 5' RACE reads. The sample contains under 130,000 distinct CDR3 sequences, 24% of which appear only once. The data belong to a study of CD8 T cells in ankylosing spondylitis. The source of this sequence is a male donor with ankylosing spondylitis. Sequencing input: synovial fluid, either unsorted or a sorted T cell fraction (not recorded which).

Here the CDR3 reads CASSLVAFASTDTQYF. CDR3 coding DNA: TGTGCCAGCAGCTTAGTGGCGTTCGCTAGCACAGATACGCAGTATTTT. This chain uses TRBV7-9 with TRBJ2-3; D is undetermined. The CDR3 runs 16 residues. The germline V gene has CDR1 SEHNR and CDR2 FQNEAQ (reference sequence). V shed 1 base and J shed 0 bases, with 11 bases lying between them.